The 14 T cell receptor beta chains below all came from one sample that was sequenced in a study of blood T cell repertoires in COVID-19. Repertoires were generated with immunoSEQ multiplex PCR, while TCRdb's copy carries only in-frame clones and drops some. Of over 200,000 clones listed, 75% to 90% are singletons. Sequencing was performed on PBMCs or T cells enriched from blood (not recorded which). The receptor set was obtained from a young woman who had been exposed to COVID-19.

This chain connects TRBV2 to TRBJ2-1; 7 positions agree with TRBD2. The germline V gene has CDR1 SNHLY and CDR2 FYNNEI. The junction had 7 bases not matched to a gene; V was cut back by 1 base and J by 4 bases. The CDR3 consists of 16 residues. The CDR3 sequence is CASSEVRTRQYNEQFF. DNA of the CDR3: TGTGCCAGCAGTGAAGTCCGGACTAGACAGTACAATGAGCAGTTCTTC.

The chain recombines TRBV27 with TRBJ2-1, with a possible D match to TRBD1 (6 bases). Between the trimmed V and J ends, which lost 6 bases and 1 base, there was a span of 10 bases. This CDR3 spans 14 amino acids. Germline V CDR1 and CDR2: MNHEY, SMNVEV (reference sequence). As DNA, the CDR3 is TGTGCCAGCAGGGGGACACCTTCCTACAATGAGCAGTTCTTC. It yields the protein CASRGTPSYNEQFF.

The genes are TRBV11-2 and TRBJ2-1, with 10 bases aligning to TRBD2. Germline loops: CDR1 SGHAT, CDR2 FQNNGV. The CDR3 extends over 17 amino acids. The J segment lost 3 bases and the V segment lost 3 bases, leaving 8 bases of the junction unmatched. In DNA form, the CDR3 reads TGTGCCAGCAGCTTCCTTATGGGACTAGCGCACTACAATGAGCAGTTCTTC. Protein sequence: CASSFLMGLAHYNEQFF.

The V and J genes are TRBV6-1 and TRBJ1-1; the D gene is possibly TRBD1 (5 bases). V lost 3 bases, J lost 2 bases, and 13 bases lay in between. Germline V CDR1 and CDR2: MNHNS, SASEGT. This CDR3 has 15 amino acids. CDR3 sequence (DNA): TGTGCCAGCAGTGAGGAAGGACAAATTAACACTGAAGCTTTCTTT. Its protein is CASSEEGQINTEAFF.

The chain uses TRBV5-1 and TRBJ2-1; TRBD2 is a possible D gene (7 bases). The CDR3 has 20 amino acids. V dropped 4 bases and J dropped 5 bases, with 31 bases sitting between them. Germline V gene lookup returns CDR1 SGHRS and CDR2 YFSETQ. As DNA, the CDR3 is TGCGCCAGCAGCCCTTTCGACCCAAGGGGGTTTGCGGGAGAAAACAATGAGCAGTTCTTC. Translation: CASSPFDPRGFAGENNEQFF.

The CDR3, as DNA: TGTGCCAGCACCAACGGGGGGGAGCTGTTTTTT. Translation: CASTNGGELFF. The chain recombines TRBV6-4 with TRBJ2-2; D is unresolved. Germline assignment: CDR1 MRHNA and CDR2 SNTAGT. Trimming removed 7 bases from V and 8 bases from J, with 8 bases in between. This CDR3 region has 11 residues.

The V gene is TRBV12-2, the J gene TRBJ1-2; the table's D call of TRBD1 was not tested on the DNA. TRBV12-2 is noted as a pseudogene. The CDR3 is 13 residues long. The CDR3 DNA is TGTGCAAGTCGCTTAAGACAGAACTATGGCTACACCTTC. Translation gives CASRLRQNYGYTF.

The chain employs TRBV7-5 and TRBJ1-5; TRBD1, the table's D call, was not compared with the DNA. TRBV7-5 represents a pseudogene. CDR3 length: 19 amino acids. Written as DNA, the CDR3 is TGTGCCAGAAGCCCACTCGGGACAGGGGAAGAGGGGGGCAATCAGCCCCAGCATTTT. Translating gives CARSPLGTGEEGGNQPQHF.

The chain recombines TRBV27 with TRBJ2-3; TRBD2 aligns across 7 bases. The germline CDR1 and CDR2 sequences are MNHEY and SMNVEV (reference sequence). V shed 5 bases, J shed 2 bases, and the junction held 10 bases outside the gene matches. CDR3 length equals 16 residues. The CDR3 spells CASSRGVGNHTDTQYF. The CDR3 DNA follows: TGTGCCAGCAGTCGGGGGGTAGGCAATCACACAGATACGCAGTATTTT.

The chain links TRBV3-1 (or the pseudogene TRBV3-2) to TRBJ1-2, with D tentatively TRBD1 (6 bases). The CDR3 extends over 13 amino acids. CDR1 LGHDT and CDR2 YNNKEL come from the germline V gene (reference sequence). The V gene lost 4 bases and the J gene lost 8 bases, with 14 bases spanning the gap. CDR3 protein: CASSPGRGAGYTF. CDR3 nucleotide sequence: TGTGCCAGCAGCCCGGGCAGGGGTGCAGGCTACACCTTC.

The rearrangement joins TRBV7-9 to TRBJ1-2, with no clear D. This CDR3 is 14 amino acids long. Trimming pared 5 bases from V and 0 bases from J, leaving 10 bases between. Per the germline V gene, CDR1 is SEHNR and CDR2 is FQNEAQ (reference sequence). The CDR3 region is CASSQVIANYGYTF. The CDR3 bases are TGTGCCAGCAGCCAGGTTATAGCTAACTATGGCTACACCTTC.

The J gene is TRBJ1-1, the V gene TRBV5-1; 8 nucleotides align to TRBD1. Germline CDR1 reads SGHRS; CDR2 reads YFSETQ. This CDR3 region has 16 residues. The ends lost 7 bases at V and 1 base at J; junction bases unmatched: 12. The CDR3 coding sequence is TGCGCCAGCCAGGCCCTCTTGCAGGGGGCGAACACTGAAGCTTTCTTT. As protein: CASQALLQGANTEAFF.

The V call is TRBV28, the J call TRBJ1-5; D is unresolved. Germline lookup yields CDR1 MDHEN and CDR2 SYDVKM. The CDR3 is 17 residues long. Trimming removed 4 bases at V and 5 bases at J, with 21 bases between. Written as DNA, the CDR3 is TGTGCCAGCAGTTCCCCCGCCACATCCGTTATTCATCAGCCCCAGCATTTT. This translates into CASSSPATSVIHQPQHF.

The V call is TRBV7-2, the J call TRBJ1-5; D is ambiguous. Germline CDR1 is SGHTA and CDR2 is FQGNSA. V lost 1 base and J lost 0, with 7 bases in between. The CDR3 consists of 15 residues. The CDR3 sequence is CASSLEQNSNQPQHF. CDR3 bases: TGTGCCAGCAGCTTAGAACAGAATAGCAATCAGCCCCAGCATTTT.